The 30 T cell receptor beta chains below come from one sample, sequenced in a study of cytomegalovirus exposure and HLA in healthy donors. Primers for the PCR totalled 60 Vbeta and 13 Jbeta. TCRdb's copy holds only in-frame clones and misses some; the assay was immunoSEQ multiplex PCR. This sample has some 150,000 clones, with roughly 84% found just once. Sequencing was carried out using PBMCs. The receptors were gathered from a boy between 2 and 10 years old in good health and CMV-seronegative.

The V call is TRBV7-2, the J call TRBJ1-2; D perhaps matches TRBD1 (5 bases). The V gene lost 0 bases and the J gene lost 13 bases, with 18 bases spanning the gap. CDR3 length equals 14 residues. Germline V gene lookup returns CDR1 SGHTA and CDR2 FQGNSA. The DNA for the CDR3 is TGTGCCAGCAGCTTAGCTCGACAGCCTGGGTTCAGCACCTTC. As protein: CASSLARQPGFSTF.

The chain is built from TRBV7-3 and TRBJ2-1; TRBD2 aligns across 9 bases. Germline CDR1 is SGHTA and CDR2 is FQGTGA. The CDR3 is 15 residues long. V was pared by 5 bases and J by 2 bases, with 4 bases of the junction left unmatched. The CDR3 loop reads CASSLIAGAYNEQFF. DNA for the CDR3: TGTGCCAGCAGCCTAATAGCGGGGGCCTACAATGAGCAGTTCTTC.

The gene calls are TRBV10-1 and TRBJ2-1, with D perhaps matching TRBD1 (5 bases). Trimming shortened V by 6 bases and J by 6 bases, and 18 bases separated the two germline ends. The V gene's germline CDR1 is WNHNN and CDR2 SYGVQD (reference sequence). The CDR3 runs 15 residues. The CDR3 bases are TGCGCCAGCAGCAAAAAGGGGATACGGGCCAATGAGCAGTTCTTC. This translates into CASSKKGIRANEQFF.

The chain combines TRBV28 with TRBJ1-5; D gene uncertain. Germline V gene lookup returns CDR1 MDHEN and CDR2 SYDVKM. Trimming took 1 base from V and 1 from J, leaving 11 bases between them. The CDR3 extends over 16 amino acids. As DNA, the CDR3 is TGTGCCAGCAGTTTATCCTTCGGTAACAGCAATCAGCCCCAGCATTTT. Its translation: CASSLSFGNSNQPQHF.

The chain carries TRBV4-2 and TRBJ2-1, with TRBD2 identical over 9 bases. The V segment lost 3 bases and the J segment 8 bases; nucleotides outside the gene matches: 11. This CDR3 comprises 16 residues. CDR1 is LGHNA and CDR2 is YNFKEQ in the germline V gene. CDR3 nucleotide sequence: TGTGCCAGCAGCCAGTTAACCGGGACTAGCCTCGATGAGCAGTTCTTC. It specifies CASSQLTGTSLDEQFF.

The V and J genes are TRBV9 and TRBJ1-2, with D possibly matching TRBD1 (6 bases). CDR3 length equals 14 residues. Trimming stripped 0 bases from V and 8 bases from J, with 14 bases between. Germline-derived CDR1 and CDR2 are SGDLS and YYNGEE. CDR3 residues: CASSVAMNRDGYTF. The CDR3, as DNA: TGTGCCAGCAGCGTAGCGATGAACAGGGACGGCTACACCTTC.

V is TRBV6-5 and J is TRBJ1-2; 7 bases line up with TRBD1. Germline loops: CDR1 MNHEY, CDR2 SVGAGI. The CDR3 is 14 residues long. V dropped 2 bases and J dropped 8; count of bases not matched to a gene: 8. The CDR3 loop reads CASSYGTGDRGYTF. DNA for the CDR3: TGTGCCAGCAGTTACGGCACAGGGGACCGGGGCTACACCTTC.

This sequence joins TRBV7-9 and TRBJ1-5; 8 positions match TRBD1. CDR3 length equals 14 residues. Germline V lookup: CDR1 SEHNR, CDR2 FQNEAQ (reference sequence). V dropped 3 bases and J dropped 6; count of bases not matched to a gene: 4. CDR3: CASSLGDRGQPQHF. DNA for the CDR3: TGTGCCAGCAGCTTGGGAGACAGGGGTCAGCCCCAGCATTTT.

This clone was recorded once. V and J are TRBV13 and TRBJ2-2; tentative D call: TRBD2 (5 bases). Trimming removed 5 bases from V and 4 bases from J, with 14 bases in between. CDR1 is PRHDT and CDR2 is FYEKMQ in the germline V gene (reference sequence). This CDR3 has 15 residues. The CDR3 reads CASSRFPGITGELFF. The CDR3, as DNA: TGTGCCAGCAGCAGGTTCCCGGGAATCACCGGGGAGCTGTTTTTT.

Only one count was recorded for this clone. V and J are TRBV9 and TRBJ1-2, with 12 bases aligning to TRBD1. There are 15 residues in the CDR3. Germline trimming cut 3 bases from V and 4 bases from J; bases unmatched to any gene: 4. Germline-derived CDR1 and CDR2 are SGDLS and YYNGEE. For the CDR3, the DNA is TGTGCCAGCAGCGCCGGGACAGGGGGCGCCTATGGCTACACCTTC. Residues: CASSAGTGGAYGYTF.

The chain carries TRBV7-9 and TRBJ2-7, with 7 bases that match TRBD2. Germline V lookup: CDR1 SEHNR, CDR2 FQNEAQ (reference sequence). The CDR3 runs 15 residues. V gave up 10 bases and J gave up 0 bases; unmatched junction bases: 12. The CDR3 DNA reads TGTGCCACGGGGGGAGGACCCTCTAGCTCCTACGAGCAGTACTTC. Its protein product is CATGGGPSSSYEQYF.

CDR3 nucleotides: TGTGCCAGCAGCCCTGCAGTGTACGGGACAGTTAACTATGGCTACACCTTC. Protein: CASSPAVYGTVNYGYTF. The genes are TRBV7-6 and TRBJ1-2, with 7 nucleotides matching TRBD1. This CDR3 has 17 amino acids. V shed 5 bases, J shed 1 base, and the junction held 13 bases outside the gene matches. Germline lookup yields CDR1 SGHVS and CDR2 FNYEAQ.

The chain has TRBV7-6 and TRBJ2-5, with 11 bases identical to TRBD2. The CDR3 loop spans 15 amino acids. Germline CDR1 reads SGHVS; CDR2 reads FNYEAQ. Trimming took 2 bases from V and 6 from J; bases not matched to a gene: 5. The CDR3: CASSLIAGGRQTQYF. The CDR3 DNA is TGTGCCAGCAGCTTAATAGCGGGAGGGCGTCAGACCCAGTACTTC.

V and J are TRBV6-6 and TRBJ2-1; D might be TRBD2 (6 bases). Trimming left V 5 bases short and J 6 bases short, with 14 bases between. CDR3 length: 14 residues. Germline CDR1 and CDR2: MNHNY and SVGAGI (reference sequence). The CDR3 region is CASSRGLSGNEQFF. CDR3 in DNA: TGTGCCAGCAGTAGGGGACTGAGCGGCAATGAGCAGTTCTTC.

In DNA, the CDR3 is TGTGCCAGCAGTTATGACAGGGGGAATTCACCCCTCCACTTT. Translation gives CASSYDRGNSPLHF. The chain has TRBV6-6 and TRBJ1-6; 9 nucleotides align to TRBD1. The CDR3 extends over 14 amino acids. The germline V gene has CDR1 MNHNY and CDR2 SVGAGI (reference sequence). J gave up 7 bases and V 3 bases, and 1 base lay outside the gene matches.

This chain connects TRBV11-3 to TRBJ1-5; D may be TRBD1 (5 bases). Trimming stripped 3 bases from V and 1 base from J, with 16 bases between. This CDR3 is 17 amino acids long. Germline V gives CDR1 SGHNT, CDR2 YENEEA. The CDR3, as DNA: TGTGCCAGCAGCTTCTGCTTAGGGGAGGCGAGCAATCAGCCCCAGCATTTT. It encodes CASSFCLGEASNQPQHF.

This sequence joins TRBV6-6 and TRBJ2-3; perhaps TRBD2 as D (5 bases). The CDR3 sequence is 14 residues long. V was shortened by 6 bases and J by 2 bases, with 12 bases between the two germline ends. Germline CDR1 is MNHNY and CDR2 is SVGAGI (reference sequence). The CDR3 coding sequence is TGTGCCAGCAGCCATGGACTTCTCACAGATACGCAGTATTTT. This gives the protein CASSHGLLTDTQYF.

This chain joins TRBV4-1 and TRBJ1-6; D is possibly TRBD1 (6 bases). The CDR3 consists of 18 residues. V lost 0 bases to trimming and J lost 10 bases, with 22 bases between them. In germline, CDR1 is MGHRA, CDR2 YSYEKL. CDR3 DNA sequence: TGCGCCAGCAGCCAAGATTTCAGCAGGGGACGGGGATGGTCACCCCTCCACTTT. This sequence encodes CASSQDFSRGRGWSPLHF.

Comment on this clone: At the DNA level, this CDR3 is encoded by other sequences in the same sample as well. The chain recombines TRBV6-1 with TRBJ2-5, with TRBD1 as a possible D gene (5 bases). CDR1 and CDR2 from the germline V gene are MNHNS and SASEGT. The CDR3 extends over 16 amino acids. With 3 bases removed from V and 5 bases from J, the gap between germline ends came to 19 bases. The CDR3 here is CASSEASLEYRETQYF. Written as DNA, the CDR3 is TGTGCCAGCAGTGAGGCCTCCCTAGAGTACAGGGAGACCCAGTACTTC.

V usage is TRBV28 and J usage is TRBJ2-7, with TRBD1 matching over 8 bases. CDR3 length: 14 residues. Germline V CDR1 and CDR2: MDHEN, SYDVKM. Trimming took 5 bases from V and 13 from J; bases not matched to a gene: 16. This CDR3 is CASSQNPPRTGNYF. For the CDR3, the DNA is TGTGCCAGCAGTCAGAACCCACCAAGGACAGGGAACTACTTC.

This clone has only one observation. The chain links TRBV7-2 to TRBJ2-5; D remains ambiguous. V lost 5 bases, J lost 7 bases, and 11 bases lay in between. Germline-derived CDR1 and CDR2 are SGHTA and FQGNSA. The CDR3 loop spans 12 amino acids. As DNA, the CDR3 is TGTGCCAGCAGCCGCCCGACGGGGACCCAGTACTTC. Its protein is CASSRPTGTQYF. Supplemented by reference TRBV7-2 and TRBJ2-5, the full variable domain reads GAGVSQSPSNKVTEKGKDVELRCDPISGHTALYWYRQSLGQGLEFLIYFQGNSAPDKSGLPSDRFSAERTGGSVSTLTIQRTQQEDSAVYLCASSRPTGTQYFGPGTRLLVL.

The V call is TRBV7-9, the J call TRBJ1-4; 8 bases match TRBD1. Germline CDR1 reads SEHNR; CDR2 reads FQNEAQ (reference sequence). The CDR3 sequence is 14 residues long. Trimming removed 4 bases from V and 3 bases from J; junction bases left unmatched: 1. CDR3 nucleotides: TGTGCCAGCAGCTCGACAGGGGCTAATGAAAAACTGTTTTTT. The encoded protein is CASSSTGANEKLFF.

CDR3 residues: CSVLGRYEKLFF. The DNA of the CDR3 is TGCAGCGTTCTTGGGCGTTATGAAAAACTGTTTTTT. This chain links TRBV29-1 with TRBJ1-4, with no clear D. The CDR3 contains 12 residues. Trimming left V 5 bases short and J 6 bases short, with 10 bases between. CDR1 and CDR2 from the germline V gene are SQVTM and ANQGSEA.

J is TRBJ2-1 and V is TRBV30; D perhaps matches TRBD2 (6 bases). The CDR3 has 15 residues. Germline V lookup: CDR1 GTSNPN, CDR2 SVGIG (reference sequence). Trimming left V 4 bases short and J 0 bases short, with 13 bases between. CDR3 nucleotide sequence: TGTGCCTGGACCCCATCGACTAGCTCCTACAATGAGCAGTTCTTC. Residues: CAWTPSTSSYNEQFF. Based on the CDR3 plus reference TRBV30 and TRBJ2-1, the full variable domain is SQTIHQWPATLVQPVGSPLSLECTVEGTSNPNLYWYRQAAGRGLQLLFYSVGIGQISSEVPQNLSASRPQDRQFILSSKKLLLSDSGFYLCAWTPSTSSYNEQFFGPGTRLTVL.

The rearrangement joins TRBV6-4 to TRBJ2-1; 9 bases line up with TRBD1. The CDR3 extends over 14 amino acids. The V gene's germline CDR1 is MRHNA and CDR2 SNTAGT. V lost 3 bases, J lost 8 bases, and 5 bases stayed unmatched. DNA of the CDR3: TGTGCCAGCAGTGAGGGACAGGGCTCCGATGAGCAGTTCTTC. This translates into CASSEGQGSDEQFF.

This clone has a handful of counts. The chain joins TRBV11-2 to TRBJ1-3; D perhaps matches TRBD1 (6 bases). Germline lookup yields CDR1 SGHAT and CDR2 FQNNGV. The length of the CDR3 is 16 residues. The V gene lost 6 bases and the J gene lost 0 bases, with 15 bases spanning the gap. The CDR3 region has the DNA TGTGCCAGCAGTGGGGCAGGGGCACCCTCTGGAAACACCATATATTTT. Translation: CASSGAGAPSGNTIYF. The variable domain in full, with the rest retrieved from reference TRBV11-2 and TRBJ1-3, is EAGVAQSPRYKIIEKRQSVAFWCNPISGHATLYWYQQILGQGPKLLIQFQNNGVVDDSQLPKDRFSAERLKGVDSTLKIQPAKLEDSAVYLCASSGAGAPSGNTIYFGEGSWLTVV.

The J gene is TRBJ1-1, the V gene TRBV7-9; D ambiguous. The CDR3 has 13 amino acids. V lost 1 base and J 1 base, leaving 4 bases between the germline ends. CDR1 is SEHNR and CDR2 is FQNEAQ in the germline V gene (reference sequence). In DNA, the CDR3 is TGTGCCAGCAGCTTAGTTCAGAACACTGAAGCTTTCTTT. Encoded protein: CASSLVQNTEAFF.

The V gene is TRBV6-5, the J gene TRBJ2-5, with D unresolved. There are 15 residues in the CDR3. Germline CDR1 is MNHEY and CDR2 is SVGAGI. Deletions cut 2 bases from V and 1 base from J, with 11 bases between. This CDR3 reads CASSYRWAVQETQYF. Written as DNA, the CDR3 is TGTGCCAGCAGTTACAGGTGGGCAGTCCAAGAGACCCAGTACTTC.

This chain uses TRBV27 with TRBJ1-1; 9 bases fit TRBD1. This CDR3 contains 13 residues. The V gene end was trimmed by 1 base and the J gene end by 10 bases; junction bases not matched to a gene: 4. Germline CDR1 and CDR2: MNHEY and SMNVEV (reference sequence). DNA of the CDR3: TGTGCCAGCAGTTTATTAGGGGACAGGGTAGCTTTCTTT. Translating gives CASSLLGDRVAFF.

The chain couples TRBV7-9 to TRBJ2-3; D gene uncertain. The CDR3 sequence is 15 residues long. The V end was cut by 1 base, the J end by 6 bases, with 14 bases between. The germline V gene has CDR1 SEHNR and CDR2 FQNEAQ (reference sequence). CDR3 residues: CASSLGSLERDTQYF. CDR3 nucleotide sequence: TGTGCCAGCAGCTTAGGGTCTCTTGAGAGGGATACGCAGTATTTT.